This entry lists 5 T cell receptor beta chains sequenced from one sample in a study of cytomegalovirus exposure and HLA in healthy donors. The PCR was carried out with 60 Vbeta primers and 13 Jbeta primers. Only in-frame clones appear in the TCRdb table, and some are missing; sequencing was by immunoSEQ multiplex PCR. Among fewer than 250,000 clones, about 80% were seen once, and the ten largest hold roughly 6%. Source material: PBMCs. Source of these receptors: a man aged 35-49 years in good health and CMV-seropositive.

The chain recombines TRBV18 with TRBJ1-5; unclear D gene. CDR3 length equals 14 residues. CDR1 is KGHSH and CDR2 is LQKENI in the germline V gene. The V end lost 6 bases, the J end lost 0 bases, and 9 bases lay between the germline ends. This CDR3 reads CASSHEVSNQPQHF. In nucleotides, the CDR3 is TGTGCCAGCTCCCACGAGGTTAGCAATCAGCCCCAGCATTTT.

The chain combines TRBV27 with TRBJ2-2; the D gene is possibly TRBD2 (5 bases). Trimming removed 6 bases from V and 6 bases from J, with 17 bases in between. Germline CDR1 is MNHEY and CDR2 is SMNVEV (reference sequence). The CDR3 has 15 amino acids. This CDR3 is CASSPIVGRPGELFF. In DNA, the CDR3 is TGTGCCAGCAGCCCCATCGTAGGGAGACCCGGGGAGCTGTTTTTT.

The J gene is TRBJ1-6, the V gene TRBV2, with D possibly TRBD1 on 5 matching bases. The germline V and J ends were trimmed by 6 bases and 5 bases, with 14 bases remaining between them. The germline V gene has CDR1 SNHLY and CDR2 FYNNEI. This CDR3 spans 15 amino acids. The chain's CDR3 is CASSALDSNNSPLHF. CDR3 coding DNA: TGTGCCAGCAGCGCTCTCGACAGTAATAATTCACCCCTCCACTTT.

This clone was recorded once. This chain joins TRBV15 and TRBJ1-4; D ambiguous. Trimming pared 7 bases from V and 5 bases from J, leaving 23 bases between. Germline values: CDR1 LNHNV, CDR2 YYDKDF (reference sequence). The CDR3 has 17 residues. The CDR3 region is CATTPGSPHPSNEKLFF. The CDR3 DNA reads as TGTGCCACCACCCCAGGCAGTCCTCATCCTTCCAATGAAAAACTGTTTTTT.

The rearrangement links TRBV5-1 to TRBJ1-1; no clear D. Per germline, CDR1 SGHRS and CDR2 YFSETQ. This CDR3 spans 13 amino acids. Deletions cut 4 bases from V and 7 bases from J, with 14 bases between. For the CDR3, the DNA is TGCGCCAGCAGCGGGAGAGGGTTTGATGAAGCTTTCTTT. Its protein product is CASSGRGFDEAFF.